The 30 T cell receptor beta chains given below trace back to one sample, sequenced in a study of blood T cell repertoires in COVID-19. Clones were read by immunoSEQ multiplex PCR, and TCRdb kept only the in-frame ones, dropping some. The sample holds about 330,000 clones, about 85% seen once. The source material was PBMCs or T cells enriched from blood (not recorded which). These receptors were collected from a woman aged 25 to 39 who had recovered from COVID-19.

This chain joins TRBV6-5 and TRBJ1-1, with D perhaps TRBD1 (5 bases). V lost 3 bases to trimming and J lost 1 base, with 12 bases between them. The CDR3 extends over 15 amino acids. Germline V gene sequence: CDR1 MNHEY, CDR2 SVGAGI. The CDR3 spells CASSYLPGGNTEAFF. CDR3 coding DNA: TGTGCCAGCAGTTATCTGCCGGGGGGGAACACTGAAGCTTTCTTT.

CDR3 amino acids: CATSREGRENYGYTF. CDR3 in DNA: TGTGCCACCAGCAGAGAAGGCAGGGAAAACTATGGCTACACCTTC. The rearrangement uses TRBV15 and TRBJ1-2; D is possibly TRBD1 (5 bases). V shed 0 bases and J shed 2 bases, with 10 bases lying between them. The CDR3 extends over 15 amino acids. Germline V gene data show CDR1 as LNHNV and CDR2 as YYDKDF (reference sequence).

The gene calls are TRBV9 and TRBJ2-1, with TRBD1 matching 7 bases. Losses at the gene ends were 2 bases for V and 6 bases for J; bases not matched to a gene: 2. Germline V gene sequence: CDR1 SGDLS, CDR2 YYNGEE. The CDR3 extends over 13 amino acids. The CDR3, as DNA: TGTGCCAGCAGCGTGACAGGGTCCAATGAGCAGTTCTTC. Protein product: CASSVTGSNEQFF.

The CDR3: CASSPVGGTGELFF. The CDR3 coding sequence is TGCGCCAGCAGCCCAGTGGGGGGCACCGGGGAGCTGTTTTTT. V usage is TRBV5-1 and J usage is TRBJ2-2, with D perhaps TRBD2 (6 bases). Germline V gene lookup returns CDR1 SGHRS and CDR2 YFSETQ. The CDR3 spans 14 residues. V was pared by 4 bases and J by 4 bases, with 11 bases between.

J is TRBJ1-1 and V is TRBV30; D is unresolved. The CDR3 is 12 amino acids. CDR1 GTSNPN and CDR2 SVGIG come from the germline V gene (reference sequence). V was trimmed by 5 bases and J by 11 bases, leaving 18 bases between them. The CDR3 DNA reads TGTGCCTGGGGAAAGGGCGGGTTCGGGGCTTTCTTT. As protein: CAWGKGGFGAFF.

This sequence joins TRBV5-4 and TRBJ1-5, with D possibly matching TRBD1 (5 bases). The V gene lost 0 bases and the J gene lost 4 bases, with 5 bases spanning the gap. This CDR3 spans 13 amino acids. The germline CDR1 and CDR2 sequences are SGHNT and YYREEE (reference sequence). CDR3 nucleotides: TGTGCCAGCAGCTTGGACAGGAATCAGCCCCAGCATTTT. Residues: CASSLDRNQPQHF.

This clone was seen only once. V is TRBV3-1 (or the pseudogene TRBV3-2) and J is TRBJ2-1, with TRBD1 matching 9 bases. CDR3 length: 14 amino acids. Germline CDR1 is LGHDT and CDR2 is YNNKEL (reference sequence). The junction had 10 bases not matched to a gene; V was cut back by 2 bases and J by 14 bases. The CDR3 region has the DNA TGTGCCAGCAGCCAACTGCCGGGACAGGGACTGGAGTTCTTC. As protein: CASSQLPGQGLEFF.

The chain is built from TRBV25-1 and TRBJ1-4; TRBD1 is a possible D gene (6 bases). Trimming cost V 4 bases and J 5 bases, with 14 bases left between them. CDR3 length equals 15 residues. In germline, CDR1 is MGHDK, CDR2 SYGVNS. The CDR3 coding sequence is TGTGCCAGCAGTGCCTCCGGGACATGGAATGAAAAACTGTTTTTT. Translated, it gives CASSASGTWNEKLFF.

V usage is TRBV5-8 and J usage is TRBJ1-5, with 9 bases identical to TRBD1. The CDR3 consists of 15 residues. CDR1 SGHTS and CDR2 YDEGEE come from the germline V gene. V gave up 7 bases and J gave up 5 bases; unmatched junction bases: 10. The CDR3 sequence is CASQMEGQGYQPQHF. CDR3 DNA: TGTGCCAGCCAGATGGAGGGACAGGGATATCAGCCCCAGCATTTT.

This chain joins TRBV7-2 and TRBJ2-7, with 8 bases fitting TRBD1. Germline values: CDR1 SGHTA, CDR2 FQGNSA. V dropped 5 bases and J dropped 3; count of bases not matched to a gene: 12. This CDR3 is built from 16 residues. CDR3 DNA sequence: TGTGCCAGCAGCCCTAGGACAGGGCAGTATCTCTACGAGCAGTACTTC. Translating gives CASSPRTGQYLYEQYF.

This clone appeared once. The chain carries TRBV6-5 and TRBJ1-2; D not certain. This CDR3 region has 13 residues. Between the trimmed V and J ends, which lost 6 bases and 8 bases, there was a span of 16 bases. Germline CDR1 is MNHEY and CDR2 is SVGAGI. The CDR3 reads CASRTGSAGGYTF. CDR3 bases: TGTGCCAGCAGAACCGGGAGCGCGGGCGGCTACACCTTC.

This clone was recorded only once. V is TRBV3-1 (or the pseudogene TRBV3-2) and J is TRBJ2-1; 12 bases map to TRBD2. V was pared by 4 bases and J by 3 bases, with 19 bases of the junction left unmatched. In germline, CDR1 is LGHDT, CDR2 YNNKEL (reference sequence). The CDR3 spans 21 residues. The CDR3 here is CASSPGLAGLLGLADYNEQFF. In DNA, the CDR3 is TGTGCCAGCAGCCCTGGACTAGCGGGACTACTAGGGCTCGCAGACTACAATGAGCAGTTCTTC.

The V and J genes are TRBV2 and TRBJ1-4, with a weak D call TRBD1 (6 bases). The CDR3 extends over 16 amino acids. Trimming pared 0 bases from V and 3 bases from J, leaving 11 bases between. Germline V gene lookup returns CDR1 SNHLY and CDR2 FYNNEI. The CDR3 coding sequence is TGTGCCAGCAGTGAAGCACAGGGTCGGGCTAATGAAAAACTGTTTTTT. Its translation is CASSEAQGRANEKLFF. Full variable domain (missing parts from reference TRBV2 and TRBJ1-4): EPEVTQTPSHQVTQMGQEVILRCVPISNHLYFYWYRQILGQKVEFLVSFYNNEISEKSEIFDDQFSVERPDGSNFTLKIRSTKLEDSAMYFCASSEAQGRANEKLFFGSGTQLSVL.

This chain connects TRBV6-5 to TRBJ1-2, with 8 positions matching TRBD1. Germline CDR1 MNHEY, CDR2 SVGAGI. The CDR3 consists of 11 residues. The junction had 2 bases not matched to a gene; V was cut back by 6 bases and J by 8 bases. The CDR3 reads CASRGTGGYTF. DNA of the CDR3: TGTGCCAGCAGGGGGACAGGCGGCTACACCTTC.

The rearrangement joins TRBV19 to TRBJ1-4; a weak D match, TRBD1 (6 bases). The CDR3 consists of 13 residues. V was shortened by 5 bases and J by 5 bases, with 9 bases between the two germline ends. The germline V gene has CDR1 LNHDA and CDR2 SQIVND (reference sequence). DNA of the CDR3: TGTGCCAGTAGTTCACAGGGAAATGAAAAACTGTTTTTT. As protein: CASSSQGNEKLFF.

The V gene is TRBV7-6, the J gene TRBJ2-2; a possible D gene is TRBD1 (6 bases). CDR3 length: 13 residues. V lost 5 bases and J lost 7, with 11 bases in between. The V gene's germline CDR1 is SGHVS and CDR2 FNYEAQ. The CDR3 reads CASSLKDSGELFF. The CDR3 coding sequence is TGTGCCAGCAGCCTAAAGGACAGCGGGGAGCTGTTTTTT. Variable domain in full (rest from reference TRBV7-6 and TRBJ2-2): GAGVSQSPRYKVTKRGQDVALRCDPISGHVSLYWYRQALGQGPEFLTYFNYEAQQDKSGLPNDRFSAERPEGSISTLTIQRTEQRDSAMYRCASSLKDSGELFFGEGSRLTVL.

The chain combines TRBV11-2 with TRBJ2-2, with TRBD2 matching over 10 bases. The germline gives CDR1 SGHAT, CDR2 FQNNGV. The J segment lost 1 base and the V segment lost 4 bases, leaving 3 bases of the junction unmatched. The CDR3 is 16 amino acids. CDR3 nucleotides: TGTGCCAGCAGCTCCTTAGCGGGGGGGAACACCGGGGAGCTGTTTTTT. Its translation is CASSSLAGGNTGELFF.

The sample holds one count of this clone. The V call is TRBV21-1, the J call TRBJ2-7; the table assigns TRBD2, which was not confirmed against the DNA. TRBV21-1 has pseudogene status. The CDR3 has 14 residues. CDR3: CASSKPEEVYEQYF. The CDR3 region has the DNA TGTGCCAGCAGCAAACCAGAGGAGGTGTACGAGCAGTACTTC.

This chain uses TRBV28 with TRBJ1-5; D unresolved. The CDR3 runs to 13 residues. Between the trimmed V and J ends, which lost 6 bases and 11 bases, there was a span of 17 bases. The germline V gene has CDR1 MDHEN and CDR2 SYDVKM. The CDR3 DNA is TGTGCCAGCAGCCTATTGTCCCTCATGACCCAGCATTTT. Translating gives CASSLLSLMTQHF.

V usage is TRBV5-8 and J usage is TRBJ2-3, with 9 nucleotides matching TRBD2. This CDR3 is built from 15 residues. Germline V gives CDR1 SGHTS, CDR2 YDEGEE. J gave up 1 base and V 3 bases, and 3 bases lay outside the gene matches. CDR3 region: CASSSQRGGTDTQYF. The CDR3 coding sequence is TGTGCCAGCAGCTCACAGCGGGGGGGCACAGATACGCAGTATTTT. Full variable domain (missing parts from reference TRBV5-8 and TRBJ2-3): EAGVTQSPTHLIKTRGQQATLRCSPISGHTSVYWYQQALGLGLQFLLWYDEGEERNRGNFPPRFSGRQFPNYSSELNVNALELEDSALYLCASSSQRGGTDTQYFGPGTRLTVL.

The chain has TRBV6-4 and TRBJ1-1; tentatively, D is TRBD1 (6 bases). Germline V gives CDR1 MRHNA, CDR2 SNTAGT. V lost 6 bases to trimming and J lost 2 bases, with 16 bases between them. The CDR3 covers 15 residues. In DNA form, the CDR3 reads TGTGCCAGCAGGTCCCAACAGGGATATAACACTGAAGCTTTCTTT. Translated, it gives CASRSQQGYNTEAFF.

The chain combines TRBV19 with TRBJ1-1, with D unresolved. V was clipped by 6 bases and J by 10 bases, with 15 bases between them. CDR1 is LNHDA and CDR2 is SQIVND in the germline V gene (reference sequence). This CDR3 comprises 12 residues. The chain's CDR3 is CASSVLRGPAFF. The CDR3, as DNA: TGTGCCAGTAGCGTTCTCCGCGGTCCAGCTTTCTTT.

CDR3 nucleotides: TGTGCCAGCAGCTTCGAGGCCTTGACAGGGTCACCCCTCCACTTT. Its translation is CASSFEALTGSPLHF. The V gene is TRBV11-2, the J gene TRBJ1-6, with 7 bases matching TRBD1. Germline CDR1 reads SGHAT; CDR2 reads FQNNGV. V was pared by 3 bases and J by 10 bases, with 9 bases of the junction left unmatched. The CDR3 sequence is 15 residues long.

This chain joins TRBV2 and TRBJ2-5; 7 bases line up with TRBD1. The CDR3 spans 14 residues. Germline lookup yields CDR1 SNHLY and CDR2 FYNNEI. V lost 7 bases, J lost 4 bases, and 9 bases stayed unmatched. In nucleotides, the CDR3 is TGTGCCAGCATGCCCGGGACAGTGGGAGAGACCCAGTACTTC. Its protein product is CASMPGTVGETQYF.

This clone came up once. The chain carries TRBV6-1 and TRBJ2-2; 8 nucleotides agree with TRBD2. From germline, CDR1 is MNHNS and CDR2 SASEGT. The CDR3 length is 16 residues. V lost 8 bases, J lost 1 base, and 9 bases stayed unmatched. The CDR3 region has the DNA TGTGCCAGCGGTGGGGCGGGGGGACAGAACACCGGGGAGCTGTTTTTT. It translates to CASGGAGGQNTGELFF.

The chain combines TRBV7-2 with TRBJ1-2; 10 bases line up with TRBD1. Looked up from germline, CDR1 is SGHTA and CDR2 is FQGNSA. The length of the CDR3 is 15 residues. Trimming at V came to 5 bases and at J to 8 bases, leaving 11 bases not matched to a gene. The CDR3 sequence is CASSPNRDRGSGYTF. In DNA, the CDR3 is TGTGCCAGCAGCCCGAACCGGGACAGGGGAAGCGGCTACACCTTC.

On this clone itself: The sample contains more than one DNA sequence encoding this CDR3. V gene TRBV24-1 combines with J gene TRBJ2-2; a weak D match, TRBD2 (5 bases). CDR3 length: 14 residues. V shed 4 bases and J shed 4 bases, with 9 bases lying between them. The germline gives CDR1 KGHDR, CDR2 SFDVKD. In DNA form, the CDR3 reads TGTGCCACCAGTGAGGCGGGTCGCACCGGGGAGCTGTTTTTT. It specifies CATSEAGRTGELFF.

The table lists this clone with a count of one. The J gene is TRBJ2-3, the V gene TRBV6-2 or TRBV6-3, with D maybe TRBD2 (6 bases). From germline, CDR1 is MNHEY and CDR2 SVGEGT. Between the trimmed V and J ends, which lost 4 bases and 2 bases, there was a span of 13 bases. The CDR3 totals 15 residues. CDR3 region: CASSWPGVPTDTQYF. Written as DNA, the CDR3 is TGTGCCAGCAGTTGGCCGGGGGTACCCACAGATACGCAGTATTTT.

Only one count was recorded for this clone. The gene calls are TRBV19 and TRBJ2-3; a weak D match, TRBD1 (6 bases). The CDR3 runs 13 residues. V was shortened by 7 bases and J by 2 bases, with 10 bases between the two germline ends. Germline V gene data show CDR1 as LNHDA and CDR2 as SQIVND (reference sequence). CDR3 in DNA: TGTGCCAGTAACAGGGATCACACAGATACGCAGTATTTT. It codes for CASNRDHTDTQYF.

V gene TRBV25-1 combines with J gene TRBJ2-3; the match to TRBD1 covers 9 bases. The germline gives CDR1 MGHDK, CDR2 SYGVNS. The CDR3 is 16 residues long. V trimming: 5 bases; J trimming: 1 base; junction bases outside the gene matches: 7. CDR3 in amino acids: CASSRARDRGTDTQYF. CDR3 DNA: TGTGCCAGCAGTAGAGCCCGGGACAGGGGCACAGATACGCAGTATTTT. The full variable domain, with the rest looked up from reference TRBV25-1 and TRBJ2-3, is EADIYQTPRYLVIGTGKKITLECSQTMGHDKMYWYQQDPGMELHLIHYSYGVNSTEKGDLSSESTVSRIRTEHFPLTLESARPSHTSQYLCASSRARDRGTDTQYFGPGTRLTVL.